The clone carrying this T cell receptor beta chain was counted between two and nine times. This record belongs to a study of T cell repertoires in cytomegalovirus infection. About the study: Evidence of both CMV infection and a matching HLA type came from public TCR beta signatures.

TCRdb fed the reads into MiXCR, producing one record per CDR3 protein. The table includes roughly 280,000 distinct CDR3 sequences, roughly 9% detected once. The specimen sequenced was PBMCs. This clonotype originated in a human donor in good health (CMV status not recorded). Some clones in this sample may be carry-over from other donors' samples.

The CDR3 region is CASSQALGRSPLHF. Written as DNA, the CDR3 is TGTGCCAGCAGCCAAGCACTAGGGCGATCACCCCTCCACTTT. The chain uses TRBV14 and TRBJ1-6; D gene ambiguous. Between the trimmed V and J ends, which lost 1 base and 10 bases, there was a span of 11 bases. The CDR3 loop spans 14 amino acids. CDR1 is SGHDN, CDR2 FVKESK, per germline.